Sequencing of this TCR beta chain was carried out in a study of shared clonotypes between healthy human individuals. V lost 0 bases, J lost 3 bases, and 9 bases lay in between. The CDR3 covers 15 residues. Per the germline V gene, CDR1 is MNHEY and CDR2 is SMNVEV (reference sequence). Points from the study as a whole: Around 5% was the fraction of naive CD4 clonotypes found shared across a few donors.

On this clone itself: Its cognate antigen is unknown.

TCRdb keeps only in-frame clones here, not all; method: immunoSEQ multiplex PCR. The sample yields some 200,000 clones, 65% to 70% seen once. The chain recombines TRBV27 with TRBJ2-1; D unresolved. The source is a man in his thirties or forties in good health. Sequencing was carried out using memory CD4+ T cells sorted from blood. Subset noted: CD45RA-negative fraction. CDR3 protein: CASSLSGFFYNEQFF. The CDR3 DNA is TGTGCCAGCAGTTTATCAGGGTTCTTCTACAATGAGCAGTTCTTC.